This TCR beta chain was profiled in a study of blood T cell repertoires in COVID-19. Study-level background: There were acute and convalescent COVID-19 samples, and they came from the United States, Italy and Spain. Nucleic acid was either cDNA or gDNA, and it came from T cells, B-cell-depleted T cells, or PBMCs.

Per the original methods: Amplification with reference gene primers provided the estimates of nucleated cell counts. The repertoire was sequenced with immunoSEQ multiplex PCR; TCRdb's copy has only in-frame clones and lacks some. V and J calls and clone size come straight from that table; D and trimming were deduced from the DNA. The sample lists 200,000 or so clones, 70% to 90% seen once, with about 0.91% in the top ten. The CDR3 extends over 13 amino acids. From germline, CDR1 is LGHDT and CDR2 YNNKEL (reference sequence). V was trimmed by 1 base and J by 6 bases, leaving 7 bases between them. This rearrangement joins TRBV3-1 (or the pseudogene TRBV3-2) to TRBJ1-5, with D hard to call. Sequenced material: peripheral blood. The TCR comes from a man aged 55-75 years with COVID-19, enrolled during active disease. CDR3 bases: TGTGCCAGCAGCCAAGGAACTTCTCAGCCCCAGCATTTT. Translated: CASSQGTSQPQHF.